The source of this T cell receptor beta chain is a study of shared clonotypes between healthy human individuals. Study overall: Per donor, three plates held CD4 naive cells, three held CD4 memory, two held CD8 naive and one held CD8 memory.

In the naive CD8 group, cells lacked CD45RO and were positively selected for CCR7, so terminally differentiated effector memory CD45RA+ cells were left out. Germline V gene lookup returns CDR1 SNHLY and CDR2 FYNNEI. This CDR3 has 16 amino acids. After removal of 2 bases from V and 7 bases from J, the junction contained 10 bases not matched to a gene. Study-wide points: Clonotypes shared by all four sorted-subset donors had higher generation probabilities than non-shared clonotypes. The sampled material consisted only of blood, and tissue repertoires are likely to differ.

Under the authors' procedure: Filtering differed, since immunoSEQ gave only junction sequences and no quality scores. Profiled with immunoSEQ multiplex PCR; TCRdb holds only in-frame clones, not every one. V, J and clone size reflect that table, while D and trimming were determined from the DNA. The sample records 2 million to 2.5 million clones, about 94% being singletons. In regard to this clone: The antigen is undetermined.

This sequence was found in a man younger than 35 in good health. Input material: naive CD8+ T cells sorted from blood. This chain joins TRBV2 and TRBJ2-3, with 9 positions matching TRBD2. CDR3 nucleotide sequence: TGTGCCAGCAGTGAACTTGCGGGAGGGCCGTGGTATACGCAGTATTTT. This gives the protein CASSELAGGPWYTQYF.